This T cell receptor (beta chain) originates from a study of blood T cell repertoires in COVID-19 (dated by TCRdb to about 2020). With regard to the full study: Samples covering the acute and convalescent phases of COVID-19 were provided by collaborators in the United States, Italy and Spain. Nearly every sample came with metadata listing a de-identified subject ID, COVID-19 status, age in years and sex. Subjects who had been exposed to COVID-19, were actively infected with it, or had recovered from it provided the deeply sampled blood TCRbeta repertoires that made up the dataset. The prospective study material was composed of cDNA or gDNA derived from T cells, B-cell-depleted T cells, or PBMCs. Where available, HLA class I and class II types were obtained from metadata supplied by the sample provider rather than from assay-based typing. Samples were obtained from the ongoing ImmuneRACE study (first 160 participants) and from 1,254 subjects provided by 6 global collaborators. A freely available public database, intended as a resource for researchers studying the immune response to SARS-CoV-2, is where the repertoires were released.

TCRbeta CDR3 regions were amplified from genomic DNA by means of the immunoSEQ Assay, a bias-controlled multiplex PCR. Regarding the original processing steps: Within the assay, amplification of reference gene primers was used to estimate how many nucleated cells each sample contained. To quantify the absolute abundance of each unique TCRbeta CDR3 rearrangement, sequence reads were collapsed and filtered. For each sample, productive Simpson clonality was calculated as the square root of Simpson's diversity index over productive rearrangements. TCRdb mirrors the immuneACCESS table, restricted to in-frame sequences. Some clones are absent from its copies; in checked studies, under half trace to an unresolved V gene, and the reason for the others is unknown. V, J and clone size were drawn from that table, and D and trimming were deduced from the DNA. The sample table lists about 80,000 clones, almost 85% of them with a count of one. The ten largest clones add up to about a fifth of the sample.

CDR1 SEHNR and CDR2 FQNEAQ are derived from the germline V gene (reference sequence). Including the terminal cysteine and phenylalanine, the CDR3 comprises 15 residues. CDR3 DNA is the only sequence kept; it has 45 bases, read in frame from the first base. Compared with germline, V lacks 7 bases and J lacks 1 base; bases without a gene match: 6. A remark on this clone: Which antigen it targets is not known. Per-base quality was not reported, and no clone a single base away is much larger than it.

Beyond this particular receptor, the publication reports: The amount of clinical and demographic metadata varied by source and participant and was provided uncurated.

Whole blood was collected in K2EDTA tubes by collaborating institutions according to the institutions' own protocols. For TCRbeta analysis, collaborators shipped samples in one of three forms: frozen whole blood, isolated PBMCs, or DNA extracted from either of those sample types. The specimen was peripheral blood. The source of this sequence is a human donor in a cohort sampled during active COVID-19. The chain is assembled from TRBV7-9 and TRBJ1-1, and 10 junctional nucleotides match TRBD1. The CDR3 has the sequence CASTADRGRNTEAFF. The DNA sequence is given as TGTGCCAGCACCGCGGACAGGGGGAGGAACACTGAAGCTTTCTTT.